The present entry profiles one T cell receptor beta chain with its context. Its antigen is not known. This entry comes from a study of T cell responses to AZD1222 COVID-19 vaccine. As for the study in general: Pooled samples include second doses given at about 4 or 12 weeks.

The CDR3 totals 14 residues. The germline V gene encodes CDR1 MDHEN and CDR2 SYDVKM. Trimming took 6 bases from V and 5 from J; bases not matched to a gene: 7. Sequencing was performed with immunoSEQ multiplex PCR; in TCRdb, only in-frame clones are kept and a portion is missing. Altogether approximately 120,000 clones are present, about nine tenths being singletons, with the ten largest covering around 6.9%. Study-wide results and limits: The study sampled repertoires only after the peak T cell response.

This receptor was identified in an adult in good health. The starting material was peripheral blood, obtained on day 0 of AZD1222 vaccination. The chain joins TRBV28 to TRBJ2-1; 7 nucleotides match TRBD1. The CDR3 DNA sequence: TGTGCCAGCAGCCGGGACAGATTAAACAATGAGCAGTTCTTC. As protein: CASSRDRLNNEQFF.